This passage covers 27 T cell receptor beta chains from one sample sequenced in a study of Graves' ophthalmopathy and Graves' hyperthyroidism. Amplified material comprised TCR beta CDR3 regions derived from RNA transcripts. HTBI primers served in a first-round RT-PCR, which a second-round multiplex PCR followed. From the multiplex PCR reads, TCRdb called clonotypes with MiXCR, one entry per CDR3 protein. The sample records 340,000 or so distinct CDR3 sequences, about 17% being singletons. Sequenced input: peripheral blood. These receptors were taken from an adult man with Graves' ophthalmopathy.

This clonotype was observed many times. This chain links TRBV5-1 with TRBJ1-6, with 7 bases lining up with TRBD1. The CDR3 is 15 amino acids. V lost 0 bases to trimming and J lost 7 bases; unmatched junction nucleotides: 4. The germline V gene encodes CDR1 SGHRS and CDR2 YFSETQ. CDR3 nucleotide sequence: TGCGCCAGCAGCTTGGTTGACAGGGAGAATTCACCCCTCCACTTT. Translated: CASSLVDRENSPLHF. The variable domain in full, with the rest retrieved from reference TRBV5-1 and TRBJ1-6, is KAGVTQTPRYLIKTRGQQVTLSCSPISGHRSVSWYQQTPGQGLQFLFEYFSETQRNKGNFPGRFSGRQFSNSRSEMNVSTLELGDSALYLCASSLVDRENSPLHFGNGTRLTVT.

This clonotype was recorded at least ten times. The V gene is TRBV6-5, the J gene TRBJ1-1, with D possibly TRBD1 on 6 matching bases. Germline V gene sequence: CDR1 MNHEY, CDR2 SVGAGI. Trimming stripped 6 bases from V and 8 bases from J, with 16 bases between. There are 13 residues in the CDR3. The CDR3 DNA reads as TGTGCCAGCAGACCGGGGGCCGGACAGGAAGCTTTCTTT. It codes for CASRPGAGQEAFF.

The V and J genes are TRBV7-6 and TRBJ2-7; TRBD2 matches at 8 bases. Germline V gene sequence: CDR1 SGHVS, CDR2 FNYEAQ. V lost 5 bases to trimming and J lost 6 bases; unmatched junction nucleotides: 6. The CDR3 is 13 residues long. CDR3 in DNA: TGTGCCAGCAGCAAAGGGGCGGGGGGCGAGCAGTACTTC. This encodes CASSKGAGGEQYF.

This clonotype was detected ten times or more. The chain carries TRBV14 and TRBJ2-6; D unresolved. Trimming pared 0 bases from V and 3 bases from J, leaving 21 bases between. The CDR3 runs 20 residues. CDR1 and CDR2 from the germline V gene are SGHDN and FVKESK. For the CDR3, the DNA is TGTGCCAGCAGCCAAGATCCCCGAGACCCACAGACTTTTGGGGCCAACGTCCTGACTTTC. This gives the protein CASSQDPRDPQTFGANVLTF.

This clonotype was recorded at least ten times. CDR3 nucleotide sequence: TGTGCCAGCAGTTTCCCCGGCAGGGGGGATTACTACGAGCAGTACTTC. Amino acids: CASSFPGRGDYYEQYF. The chain has TRBV28 and TRBJ2-7; D possibly corresponds to TRBD1 (7 bases). The CDR3 is 16 amino acids. Germline CDR1 reads MDHEN; CDR2 reads SYDVKM. The V and J ends lost 3 bases and 3 bases respectively, with 18 bases between them.

This clonotype was detected ten times or more. The gene calls are TRBV6-2 or TRBV6-3 and TRBJ1-2; no reliable D call. V dropped 3 bases and J dropped 4 bases, with 12 bases sitting between them. The length of the CDR3 is 14 residues. CDR1 and CDR2 (germline): MNHEY, SVGEGT. CDR3 loop: CASSYTGSGYGYTF. The CDR3 coding sequence is TGTGCCAGCAGTTATACGGGGTCGGGCTATGGCTACACCTTC.

V and J are TRBV18 and TRBJ1-1; weak D call: TRBD1 (6 bases). Trimming stripped 2 bases from V and 5 bases from J, with 12 bases between. In germline, CDR1 is KGHSH, CDR2 LQKENI. The CDR3 covers 14 residues. The CDR3 DNA reads as TGTGCCAGCTCACCAACGGGACAATTGACTGAAGCTTTCTTT. Protein product: CASSPTGQLTEAFF.

The V and J genes are TRBV20-1 and TRBJ1-2, with TRBD1 matching 10 bases. Trimming at V came to 3 bases and at J to 4 bases, leaving 8 bases not matched to a gene. Germline assignment: CDR1 DFQATT and CDR2 SNEGSKA (reference sequence). This CDR3 has 15 residues. The CDR3 protein is CSARDGDRGIYGYTF. The CDR3 DNA reads as TGCAGTGCTAGGGACGGGGACAGGGGCATCTATGGCTACACCTTC.

This clonotype occurred many times. The chain links TRBV11-2 to TRBJ1-2; D is perhaps TRBD1 (6 bases). The CDR3 runs 16 residues. Trimming shortened V by 6 bases and J by 2 bases, and 19 bases separated the two germline ends. CDR1 is SGHAT and CDR2 is FQNNGV in the germline V gene. This CDR3 reads CASRPVRGGSNYGYTF. The CDR3 nucleotides are TGTGCCAGCAGGCCGGTGAGGGGGGGAAGCAACTATGGCTACACCTTC.

The table lists this clonotype with a count of one. This chain connects TRBV12-3 or TRBV12-4 to TRBJ1-2, with D possibly matching TRBD1 (6 bases). The CDR3 runs to 15 residues. The ends were cut back, 6 bases at V and 6 bases at J, with 20 bases in the middle. The CDR3 is CASSPQGQGQDGYTF. CDR3 DNA sequence: TGTGCCAGCAGCCCCCAGGGGCAGGGCCAGGATGGCTACACCTTC.

This clonotype has at least ten counts. Here the CDR3 DNA reads TGCAGTGCTAGAACCGATCTTTACTATGGCTACACCTTC. It codes for CSARTDLYYGYTF. This chain links TRBV20-1 with TRBJ1-2; D not resolved. The ends were cut back, 2 bases at V and 3 bases at J, with 10 bases in the middle. Germline V gene sequence: CDR1 DFQATT, CDR2 SNEGSKA (reference sequence). The CDR3 has 13 amino acids.

The chain recombines TRBV30 with TRBJ1-6; D is possibly TRBD1 (5 bases). The germline gives CDR1 GTSNPN, CDR2 SVGIG (reference sequence). V was clipped by 5 bases and J by 8 bases, with 13 bases between them. The CDR3 spans 13 residues. The CDR3 DNA reads as TGTGCCTGGCGAGGGGAACAGGATTCACCCCTCCACTTT. It encodes CAWRGEQDSPLHF. Filled out from reference TRBV30 and TRBJ1-6, the complete variable domain reads SQTIHQWPATLVQPVGSPLSLECTVEGTSNPNLYWYRQAAGRGLQLLFYSVGIGQISSEVPQNLSASRPQDRQFILSSKKLLLSDSGFYLCAWRGEQDSPLHFGNGTRLTVT.

The chain couples TRBV12-3 or TRBV12-4 to TRBJ1-3; TRBD1 agrees at 12 bases. V lost 6 bases to trimming and J lost 8 bases; unmatched junction nucleotides: 2. There are 13 residues in the CDR3. The CDR3 DNA sequence: TGTGCCAGCAGGGGACAGGGGGCTTACACCATATATTTT. Translated: CASRGQGAYTIYF.

Ten or more counts support this clonotype. The chain is built from TRBV20-1 and TRBJ1-1; the D gene is possibly TRBD1 (5 bases). V lost 5 bases and J lost 3, with 16 bases in between. This CDR3 has 14 residues. Germline CDR1 DFQATT, CDR2 SNEGSKA (reference sequence). CDR3 amino acids: CSAPRGGRDTEAFF. The CDR3 DNA reads as TGCAGTGCTCCTCGTGGAGGCAGGGACACTGAAGCTTTCTTT.

This clonotype turned up a few times. This sequence may be a read error, since a much larger clone differs from it by one base. The chain couples TRBV4-3 to TRBJ1-2; D possibly corresponds to TRBD1 (5 bases). This CDR3 contains 14 residues. Germline V CDR1 and CDR2: LGHNA, YSLEER. CDR3 loop: CASSQAQGSYCYTF. CDR3 DNA: TGCGCCAGCAGCCAAGCCCAGGGAAGCTATTGCTACACCTTC.

This chain uses TRBV15 with TRBJ2-7; 10 bases are a match to TRBD2. The ends lost 2 bases at V and 7 bases at J; junction bases unmatched: 5. There are 14 residues in the CDR3. From germline, CDR1 is LNHNV and CDR2 YYDKDF (reference sequence). This CDR3 is CATSRTVTSGEQYF. In DNA, the CDR3 is TGTGCCACCAGCAGAACCGTGACTAGCGGGGAGCAGTACTTC.

The sample holds many counts of this clonotype. The chain is built from TRBV15 and TRBJ2-7, with 10 bases fitting TRBD2. In germline, CDR1 is LNHNV, CDR2 YYDKDF (reference sequence). The CDR3 has 15 amino acids. V dropped 2 bases and J dropped 3; count of bases not matched to a gene: 4. CDR3 protein: CATSRRSSGSYEQYF. DNA for the CDR3: TGTGCCACCAGCAGACGATCTAGCGGGAGCTACGAGCAGTACTTC.

This clonotype was recorded a few times. The rearrangement uses TRBV5-1 and TRBJ2-5, with D possibly TRBD2 on 5 matching bases. V was pared by 4 bases and J by 1 base, with 17 bases between. CDR1 and CDR2 (germline): SGHRS, YFSETQ. This CDR3 is 16 amino acids long. CDR3 residues: CASSPAGGAIQETQYF. The DNA of the CDR3 is TGCGCCAGCAGCCCAGCAGGAGGAGCGATCCAAGAGACCCAGTACTTC.

Notes on this clonotype: This may stem from a read error, because a much larger clone lies one nucleotide away. This chain uses TRBV20-1 with TRBJ2-2, with 7 nucleotides matching TRBD1. This CDR3 has 13 amino acids. Per the germline V gene, CDR1 is DFQATT and CDR2 is SNEGSKA (reference sequence). CDR3 sequence reads: CSARRQGTGEPFF. CDR3 in DNA: TGCAGTGCTAGAAGACAGGGTACCGGGGAGCCGTTTTTT.

With regard to this clonotype: One base away lies a much larger clone, so this may be a sequencing read error. The CDR3 end shows no conserved phenylalanine or tryptophan, and so a read error is likely. This chain links TRBV5-1 with TRBJ2-2; D unresolved. This CDR3 is built from 13 residues. The ends were cut back, 4 bases at V and 6 bases at J, with 10 bases in the middle. Per germline, CDR1 SGHRS and CDR2 YFSETQ. The CDR3 region is CASSPRSPGELFI. The CDR3 nucleotides are TGCGCCAGCAGCCCTAGATCCCCCGGGGAGCTGTTTATT.

This clonotype has ten or more counts. The rearrangement links TRBV7-9 to TRBJ1-5; no definite D call. This CDR3 is built from 14 residues. The V end lost 5 bases, the J end lost 7 bases, and 15 bases lay between the germline ends. Germline V gives CDR1 SEHNR, CDR2 FQNEAQ (reference sequence). The CDR3, as DNA: TGTGCCAGCAGCAATGGGGTCGGCGGGCAGCCCCAGCATTTT. Its translation is CASSNGVGGQPQHF.

In this sample, this clonotype turned up many times. The rearrangement links TRBV28 to TRBJ1-1, with a tentative D call TRBD1 (5 bases). Between the trimmed V and J ends, which lost 6 bases and 8 bases, there was a span of 22 bases. The CDR3 consists of 15 residues. The germline V gene has CDR1 MDHEN and CDR2 SYDVKM. CDR3 amino acids: CASRPPLGQGVEAFF. The CDR3 DNA sequence: TGTGCCAGCAGACCCCCGCTGGGGCAGGGAGTAGAAGCTTTCTTT.

This clonotype was counted many times. In DNA form, the CDR3 reads TGCGCCAGCAGCCCAGGGGGCAGCGGGATCGTCTACGAGCAGTACTTC. As protein: CASSPGGSGIVYEQYF. The gene calls are TRBV5-1 and TRBJ2-7; possible D gene TRBD1, 8 bases. Germline V lookup: CDR1 SGHRS, CDR2 YFSETQ. The CDR3 extends over 16 amino acids. Trimming removed 4 bases at V and 3 bases at J, with 20 bases between.

This clonotype was counted ten times or more. The chain carries TRBV5-1 and TRBJ1-2; D possibly corresponds to TRBD1 (5 bases). V gave up 4 bases and J gave up 3 bases, with 13 bases separating them. The length of the CDR3 is 14 residues. CDR1 and CDR2 from the germline V gene are SGHRS and YFSETQ. CDR3 in DNA: TGCGCCAGCAGCGAGGGACCCTGGGACTATGGCTACACCTTC. It translates to CASSEGPWDYGYTF. Complete variable domain (other parts from reference TRBV5-1 and TRBJ1-2): KAGVTQTPRYLIKTRGQQVTLSCSPISGHRSVSWYQQTPGQGLQFLFEYFSETQRNKGNFPGRFSGRQFSNSRSEMNVSTLELGDSALYLCASSEGPWDYGYTFGSGTRLTVV.

This clonotype appeared many times. The chain carries TRBV2 and TRBJ1-1; no clear D gene. V was pared by 7 bases and J by 3 bases, with 15 bases between. The CDR3 extends over 14 amino acids. Germline CDR1 and CDR2: SNHLY and FYNNEI. The CDR3 sequence: CASNLRAAYTEAFF. The CDR3 nucleotides read TGTGCCAGCAACCTCCGGGCAGCCTACACTGAAGCTTTCTTT.

This clonotype was observed at least ten times. In nucleotides, the CDR3 is TGTGCCAGCTCACCGGTCAGGGAGGATCAGCCCCAGCATTTT. Translation gives CASSPVREDQPQHF. The chain couples TRBV18 to TRBJ1-5; D possibly corresponds to TRBD1 (5 bases). This CDR3 spans 14 amino acids. Germline V gene data show CDR1 as KGHSH and CDR2 as LQKENI. V was cut by 3 bases and J by 5 bases, with 11 bases left in between. The variable domain in full, with the rest retrieved from reference TRBV18 and TRBJ1-5, is NAGVMQNPRHLVRRRGQEARLRCSPMKGHSHVYWYRQLPEEGLKFMVYLQKENIIDESGMPKERFSAEFPKEGPSILRIQQVVRGDSAAYFCASSPVREDQPQHFGDGTRLSIL.

The chain uses TRBV9 and TRBJ2-5; 7 nucleotides match TRBD1. The V gene's germline CDR1 is SGDLS and CDR2 YYNGEE. CDR3 size: 14 residues. The V segment lost 3 bases and the J segment 6 bases; nucleotides outside the gene matches: 8. The CDR3 loop reads CASSAAYRGQTQYF. The CDR3 region has the DNA TGTGCCAGCAGCGCCGCTTACAGGGGACAGACCCAGTACTTC.